The rows below give T cell receptor beta chains drawn from one sample of a study of T cells after yellow fever vaccination. TCRdb processed the 5' RACE reads anew with MiXCR; each CDR3 protein has one entry. Among about 74,000 distinct CDR3 sequences, about 6.6% were seen once, and the ten largest hold about 32%. Sample: CD8+ T cells sorted from PBMCs, taken 5 days after the first yellow fever vaccination. All receptors derive from a young man who received the YFV17D yellow fever vaccine. Each CDR3 is given with its conserved first and last residue. A D gene is named only where the DNA matches it firmly. The listing skips clone size in some rows; elsewhere it reads once, few, many or a size class.

J: TRBJ2-7; D: .; size: .; V: TRBV7-2; DNA: TGTGCCAGCAGCTCAGGGGCAGTATCGGCCCACGAGCAGTACTTC; CDR3: CASSSGAVSAHEQYF
J: TRBJ2-6; D: .; size: .; V: TRBV27; DNA: TGTGCCAGCGGACTATCCGGGACCAACGTCCTGACTTTC; CDR3: CASGLSGTNVLTF
J: TRBJ1-2; D: TRBD1; size: .; V: TRBV3-1; DNA: TGTGCCAGCAGCCCACAGGGGGCGGAGGGCTACACCTTC; CDR3: CASSPQGAEGYTF
J: TRBJ1-6; D: .; size: few; V: TRBV7-9; DNA: TGTGCCAGCAGCTGGGGGTCAGCCCTCCACTTT; CDR3: CASSWGSALHF
J: TRBJ1-6; D: .; size: many; V: TRBV4-3; DNA: TGCGCCAGCAGCCCTGACGGAGATTCACCCCTCCACTTT; CDR3: CASSPDGDSPLHF
J: TRBJ2-7; D: TRBD1; size: .; V: TRBV4-3; DNA: TGCGCCAGCAGCCAAGAGCTTGGGACAGGGAGCGACTACGAGCAGTACTTC; CDR3: CASSQELGTGSDYEQYF
J: TRBJ2-7; D: .; size: .; V: TRBV5-1; DNA: TGCGCCAGCAGCGGCAACGTCGACAGGACTCTCTCCTACGAGCAGTACTTC; CDR3: CASSGNVDRTLSYEQYF
J: TRBJ2-3; D: TRBD2; size: .; V: TRBV15; DNA: TGTGCCACCAGCGCCGGGGGGAGGGGATTGACAGATACGCAGTATTTT; CDR3: CATSAGGRGLTDTQYF
J: TRBJ1-2; D: .; size: .; V: TRBV11-2; DNA: TGTGCCAGCAGCCTGCAGGCAGGCCCCGGCTATGGCTACACCTTC; CDR3: CASSLQAGPGYGYTF
J: TRBJ2-1; D: .; size: .; V: TRBV5-1; DNA: TGCGCCAGCAGCTTGATCCGGGGGAATGAGCAGTTCTTC; CDR3: CASSLIRGNEQFF
J: TRBJ2-3; D: TRBD2; size: .; V: TRBV9; DNA: TGTGCCAGCAGCCCAGGACTAGCGGGGGAAGATACGCAGTATTTT; CDR3: CASSPGLAGEDTQYF
J: TRBJ1-2; D: .; size: many; V: TRBV5-5; DNA: TGTGCCAGCAGCTTCTTCTATGGCTACACCTTC; CDR3: CASSFFYGYTF
J: TRBJ2-3; D: TRBD1; size: many; V: TRBV20-1; DNA: TGCAGTGCTGAACAGGGGGCAACAGATACGCAGTATTTT; CDR3: CSAEQGATDTQYF
J: TRBJ2-5; D: .; size: many; V: TRBV11-2; DNA: TGTGCCAGCAGCTTAGGGGTCGGGGACCAAGAGACCCAGTACTTC; CDR3: CASSLGVGDQETQYF
J: TRBJ2-6; D: .; size: few; V: TRBV19; DNA: TGTGCCAGTAAGGTCGCCTCTGGGGCCAACGTCCTGACTTTC; CDR3: CASKVASGANVLTF
J: TRBJ2-7; D: .; size: few; V: TRBV7-2; DNA: TGTGCCAGCAGCTTACCCCCGGACCTCTCCATTGACGAGCAGTACTTC; CDR3: CASSLPPDLSIDEQYF
J: TRBJ2-5; D: .; size: many; V: TRBV5-1; DNA: TGCGCCAGCAGCTTATCCTATACGACAGGACAAGAGACCCAGTACTTC; CDR3: CASSLSYTTGQETQYF
J: TRBJ2-3; D: .; size: .; V: TRBV6-1; DNA: TGTGCCAGCACTCTCCCGGGTCGTGCCACAGATACGCAGTATTTT; CDR3: CASTLPGRATDTQYF
J: TRBJ2-1; D: TRBD2; size: few; V: TRBV6-2/TRBV6-3; DNA: TGTGCCAGCAGCTCCCCTCAAGGACTAGCGGGGAGCTCCTACAATGAGCAGTTCTTC; CDR3: CASSSPQGLAGSSYNEQFF
J: TRBJ1-6; D: .; size: few; V: TRBV6-4; DNA: TGTGCCAGCAGTGACCCGCCGGGGTTTGTGTTCTTTAATTCACCCCTCCACTTT; CDR3: CASSDPPGFVFFNSPLHF
J: TRBJ1-2; D: .; size: many; V: TRBV4-1; DNA: TGCGCCAGCAGCCAGACCGGGACTACCAACGGCTACACCTTC; CDR3: CASSQTGTTNGYTF
J: TRBJ1-1; D: .; size: .; V: TRBV5-4; DNA: TGTGCCAGCAGCTTGTCGGGGGGCCGCACTGAAGCTTTCTTT; CDR3: CASSLSGGRTEAFF
J: TRBJ1-3; D: .; size: many; V: TRBV7-9; DNA: TGTGCCAGCAGCGAAAAGGTGACAGGCCAGTATTTT; CDR3: CASSEKVTGQYF
J: TRBJ2-1; D: .; size: few; V: TRBV7-6; DNA: TGTGCCAGCAGCTTAGATGTAGGGGGGCTAGATGAGCAGTTCTTC; CDR3: CASSLDVGGLDEQFF
J: TRBJ2-7; D: TRBD2; size: many; V: TRBV3-1; DNA: TGTGCCAGCAGCCTCGCTAGCGGGGGTAATCACCACGAGCAGTACTTC; CDR3: CASSLASGGNHHEQYF
J: TRBJ1-1; D: TRBD1; size: many; V: TRBV6-1; DNA: TGTGCCAGCAGGGACAGGGAGGACACTGAAGCTTTCTTT; CDR3: CASRDREDTEAFF
J: TRBJ1-1; D: .; size: many; V: TRBV7-9; DNA: TGTGCCAGCAGCCCTCGACGAGCGGGCACTGAAGCTTTCTTT; CDR3: CASSPRRAGTEAFF
J: TRBJ2-1; D: TRBD2; size: many; V: TRBV6-5; DNA: TGTGCCAGCAGTTACTCGAGGCGGACTAGCGGGGGGACATACAATGAGCAGTTCTTC; CDR3: CASSYSRRTSGGTYNEQFF
J: TRBJ2-2; D: TRBD2; size: many; V: TRBV20-1; DNA: TGCAGTGCTCCTAGCGGGGGGGACACCGGGGAGCTGTTTTTT; CDR3: CSAPSGGDTGELFF
J: TRBJ1-1; D: .; size: .; V: TRBV6-5; DNA: TGTGCCAGCACTGTTACTTTGGGTCTGAAGGTTGAAGCTTTCTTT; CDR3: CASTVTLGLKVEAFF
J: TRBJ2-6; D: .; size: many; V: TRBV5-5; DNA: TGTGCCAGCAGCTTGTGGCAGGGTACCTCTGGGGCCAACGTCCTGACTTTC; CDR3: CASSLWQGTSGANVLTF
J: TRBJ2-3; D: .; size: many; V: TRBV12-3/TRBV12-4; DNA: TGTGCCAGCAATATCTTCCACACAGATACGCAGTATTTT; CDR3: CASNIFHTDTQYF
J: TRBJ1-1; D: .; size: many; V: TRBV4-1; DNA: TGCGCCAGCAGCCAAGCCAGTATCGCTTTCTTT; CDR3: CASSQASIAFF
J: TRBJ2-2; D: .; size: few; V: TRBV4-3; DNA: TGCGCCAGCAGCCTGGAAAGAGTAGTCACCGGGGAGCTGTTTTTT; CDR3: CASSLERVVTGELFF
J: TRBJ1-2; D: .; size: many; V: TRBV29-1; DNA: TGCAGCGTTGGGGCGGGACATGGCTACACCTTC; CDR3: CSVGAGHGYTF
J: TRBJ1-2; D: TRBD1; size: few; V: TRBV7-2; DNA: TGTGCCAGCAGCTTTTTAACAGGGGCTGGCTACACCTTC; CDR3: CASSFLTGAGYTF
J: TRBJ2-7; D: .; size: many; V: TRBV27; DNA: TGTGCCAGCAGAGTAGGCGCATACGAGCAGTACTTC; CDR3: CASRVGAYEQYF
J: TRBJ1-1; D: .; size: many; V: TRBV29-1; DNA: TGCAGCGTTTTAAGGATGGGAGGGGAAGCTTTCTTT; CDR3: CSVLRMGGEAFF
J: TRBJ1-1; D: .; size: .; V: TRBV6-5; DNA: TGTGCCAGCAGTTACTCGGGACAATACACTGAAGCTTTCTTT; CDR3: CASSYSGQYTEAFF
J: TRBJ2-2; D: .; size: .; V: TRBV9; DNA: TGTGCCAGCAGCGTAGCCGGGGGCAGGGATGCCGGGGAGCTGTTTTTT; CDR3: CASSVAGGRDAGELFF
J: TRBJ2-3; D: .; size: many; V: TRBV20-1; DNA: TGCAGTCTCGTAGTTCTGGGTAGGACGCAGTATTTT; CDR3: CSLVVLGRTQYF
J: TRBJ1-3; D: .; size: few; V: TRBV12-3/TRBV12-4; DNA: TGTGCCAGCAGCCCTGGGGACGGAAACACCATATATTTT; CDR3: CASSPGDGNTIYF
J: TRBJ1-5; D: .; size: many; V: TRBV12-3/TRBV12-4; DNA: TGTGCCAGCACTTTGGGTGGCAATCAGCCCCAGCATTTT; CDR3: CASTLGGNQPQHF